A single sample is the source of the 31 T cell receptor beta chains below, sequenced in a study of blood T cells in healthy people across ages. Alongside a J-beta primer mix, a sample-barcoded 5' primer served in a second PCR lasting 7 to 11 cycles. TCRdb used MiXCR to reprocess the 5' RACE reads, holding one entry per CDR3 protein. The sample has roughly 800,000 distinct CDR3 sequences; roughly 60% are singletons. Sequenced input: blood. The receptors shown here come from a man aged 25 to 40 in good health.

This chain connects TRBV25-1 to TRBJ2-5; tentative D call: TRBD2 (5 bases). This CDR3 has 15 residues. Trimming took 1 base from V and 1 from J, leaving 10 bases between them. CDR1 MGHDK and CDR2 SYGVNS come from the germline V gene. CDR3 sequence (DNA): TGTGCCAGCAGTGAATTCGGGGAAGTCCAAGAGACCCAGTACTTC. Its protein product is CASSEFGEVQETQYF.

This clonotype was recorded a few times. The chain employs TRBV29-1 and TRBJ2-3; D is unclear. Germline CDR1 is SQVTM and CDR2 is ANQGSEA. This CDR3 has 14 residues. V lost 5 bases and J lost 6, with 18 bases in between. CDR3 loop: CSVLSWARVDTQYF. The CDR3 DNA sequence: TGCAGCGTTCTCTCATGGGCCCGCGTGGATACGCAGTATTTT.

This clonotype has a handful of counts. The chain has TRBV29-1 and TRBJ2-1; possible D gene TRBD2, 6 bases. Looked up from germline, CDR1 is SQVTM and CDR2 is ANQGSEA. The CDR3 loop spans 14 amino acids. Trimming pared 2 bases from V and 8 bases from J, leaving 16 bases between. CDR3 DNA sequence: TGCAGCGTTGAACCCCGGACTCCGGGGGATGAGCAGTTCTTC. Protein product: CSVEPRTPGDEQFF.

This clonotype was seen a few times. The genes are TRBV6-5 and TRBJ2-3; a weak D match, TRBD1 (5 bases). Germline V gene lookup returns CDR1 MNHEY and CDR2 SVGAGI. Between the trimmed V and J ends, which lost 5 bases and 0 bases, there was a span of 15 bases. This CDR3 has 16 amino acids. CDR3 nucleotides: TGTGCCAGCAGTCGGACATCCCCTCAGAGCACAGATACGCAGTATTTT. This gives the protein CASSRTSPQSTDTQYF.

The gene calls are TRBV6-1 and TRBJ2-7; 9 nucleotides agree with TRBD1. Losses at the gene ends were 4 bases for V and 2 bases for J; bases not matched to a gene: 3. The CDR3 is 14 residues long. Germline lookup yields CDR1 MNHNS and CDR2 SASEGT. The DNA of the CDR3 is TGTGCCAGCAGTGTGGACAGGGGTCCCTACGAGCAGTACTTC. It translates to CASSVDRGPYEQYF.

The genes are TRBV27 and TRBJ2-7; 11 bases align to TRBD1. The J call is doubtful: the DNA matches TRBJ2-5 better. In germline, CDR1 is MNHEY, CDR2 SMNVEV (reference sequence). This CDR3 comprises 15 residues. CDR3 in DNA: TGTGCCAGCAGAACCGGACAGGGGGCGTCGGAGACCCAGTACTTC. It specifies CASRTGQGASETQYF.

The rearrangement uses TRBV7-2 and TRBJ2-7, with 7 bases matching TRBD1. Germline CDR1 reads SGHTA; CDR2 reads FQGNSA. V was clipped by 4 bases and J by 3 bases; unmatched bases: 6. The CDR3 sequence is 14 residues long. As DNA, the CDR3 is TGTGCCAGCAGCTATACAGGGGTGATCTACGAGCAGTACTTC. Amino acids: CASSYTGVIYEQYF.

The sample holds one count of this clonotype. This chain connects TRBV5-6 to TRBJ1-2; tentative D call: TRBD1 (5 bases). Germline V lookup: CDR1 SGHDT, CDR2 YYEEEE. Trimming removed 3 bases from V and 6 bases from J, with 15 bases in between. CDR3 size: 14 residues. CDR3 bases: TGTGCCAGCAGCTCCCTGGGACCGGACGATGGCTACACCTTC. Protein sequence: CASSSLGPDDGYTF.

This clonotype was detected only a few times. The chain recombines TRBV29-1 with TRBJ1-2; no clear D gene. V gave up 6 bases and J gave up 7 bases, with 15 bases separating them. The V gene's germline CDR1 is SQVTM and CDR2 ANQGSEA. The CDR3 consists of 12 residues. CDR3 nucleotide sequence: TGCAGCGTCGCTCCCCCCGTAAGTGGCTACACCTTC. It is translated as CSVAPPVSGYTF.

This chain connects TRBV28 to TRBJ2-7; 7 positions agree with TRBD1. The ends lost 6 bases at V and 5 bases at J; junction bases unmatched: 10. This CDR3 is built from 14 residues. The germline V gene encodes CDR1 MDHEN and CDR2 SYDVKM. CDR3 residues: CASSKTGLYDEQYF. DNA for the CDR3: TGTGCCAGCAGCAAGACAGGGCTCTATGACGAGCAGTACTTC.

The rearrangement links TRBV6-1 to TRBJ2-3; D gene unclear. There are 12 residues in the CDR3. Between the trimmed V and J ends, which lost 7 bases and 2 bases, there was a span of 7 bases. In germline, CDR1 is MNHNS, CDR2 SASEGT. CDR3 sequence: CASNPNTDTQYF. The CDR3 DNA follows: TGTGCCAGCAATCCTAACACAGATACGCAGTATTTT.

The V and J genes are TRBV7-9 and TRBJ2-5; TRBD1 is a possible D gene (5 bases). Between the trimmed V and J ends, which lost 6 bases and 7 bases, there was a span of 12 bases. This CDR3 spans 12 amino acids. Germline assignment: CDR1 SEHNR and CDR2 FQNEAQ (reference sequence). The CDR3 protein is CASSSAGRTQYF. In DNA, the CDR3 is TGTGCCAGCAGTTCAGCAGGGCGGACCCAGTACTTC.

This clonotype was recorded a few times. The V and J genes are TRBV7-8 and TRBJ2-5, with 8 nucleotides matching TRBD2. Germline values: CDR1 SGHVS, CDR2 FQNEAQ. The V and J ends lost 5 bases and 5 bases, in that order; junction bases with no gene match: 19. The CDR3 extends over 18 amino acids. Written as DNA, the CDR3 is TGTGCCAGCAGCAAACGTGTGGTCAGCGGGAGAGGGGGTGAGACCCAGTACTTC. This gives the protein CASSKRVVSGRGGETQYF.

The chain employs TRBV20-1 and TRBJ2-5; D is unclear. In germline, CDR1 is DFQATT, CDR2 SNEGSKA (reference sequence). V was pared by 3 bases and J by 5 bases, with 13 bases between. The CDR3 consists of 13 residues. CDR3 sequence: CSARHKIGETQYF. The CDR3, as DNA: TGCAGTGCTAGGCATAAAATTGGGGAGACCCAGTACTTC.

The DNA for the CDR3 is TGCAGCGTTTACAGTCGGGGTGGCTACACCTTC. It yields the protein CSVYSRGGYTF. This chain joins TRBV29-1 and TRBJ1-2, with D hard to call. The V gene's germline CDR1 is SQVTM and CDR2 ANQGSEA. The CDR3 is made up of 11 amino acids. Between the trimmed V and J ends, which lost 5 bases and 7 bases, there was a span of 11 bases. The whole variable domain, filled in from reference TRBV29-1 and TRBJ1-2, reads SAVISQKPSRDICQRGTSLTIQCQVDSQVTMMFWYRQQPGQSLTLIATANQGSEATYESGFVIDKFPISRPNLTFSTLTVSNMSPEDSSIYLCSVYSRGGYTFGSGTRLTVV.

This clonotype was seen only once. The CDR3 DNA reads as TGTGCCAGCAGCTTAGGCCCGGGGCAGATATACAATGAGCAGTTCTTC. It specifies CASSLGPGQIYNEQFF. The V and J genes are TRBV13 and TRBJ2-1; perhaps D is TRBD1 or TRBD2 (5 bases each). In germline, CDR1 is PRHDT, CDR2 FYEKMQ (reference sequence). The ends were cut back, 0 bases at V and 4 bases at J, with 13 bases in the middle. The CDR3 has 16 amino acids.

CDR3 amino acids: CSARETSGVIYEQYF. In DNA, the CDR3 is TGCAGTGCTAGAGAAACTAGCGGGGTGATCTACGAGCAGTACTTC. The V and J genes are TRBV20-1 and TRBJ2-7, with 10 bases matching TRBD2. CDR1 and CDR2 from the germline V gene are DFQATT and SNEGSKA (reference sequence). J lost 3 bases, V lost 0 bases, and 5 bases had no gene match. The CDR3 runs to 15 residues.

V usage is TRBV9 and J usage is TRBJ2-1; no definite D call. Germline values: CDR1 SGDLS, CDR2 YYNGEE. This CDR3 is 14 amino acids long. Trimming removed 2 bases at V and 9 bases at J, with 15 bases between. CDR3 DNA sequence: TGTGCCAGCAGCGTCTTTGCATCTCAAAGTGAGCAGTTCTTC. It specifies CASSVFASQSEQFF.

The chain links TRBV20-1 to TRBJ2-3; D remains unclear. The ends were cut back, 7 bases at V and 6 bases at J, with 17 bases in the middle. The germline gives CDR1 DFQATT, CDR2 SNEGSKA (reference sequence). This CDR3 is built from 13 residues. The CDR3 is CSVPRLGPDTQYF. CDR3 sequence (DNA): TGCAGTGTTCCCAGACTGGGTCCGGATACGCAGTATTTT.

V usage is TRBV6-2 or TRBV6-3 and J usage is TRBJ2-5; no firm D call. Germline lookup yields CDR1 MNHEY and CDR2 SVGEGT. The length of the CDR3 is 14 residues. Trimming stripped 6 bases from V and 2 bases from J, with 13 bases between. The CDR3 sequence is CASRKADLQETQYF. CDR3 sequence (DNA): TGTGCCAGCAGAAAAGCAGATCTTCAAGAGACCCAGTACTTC.

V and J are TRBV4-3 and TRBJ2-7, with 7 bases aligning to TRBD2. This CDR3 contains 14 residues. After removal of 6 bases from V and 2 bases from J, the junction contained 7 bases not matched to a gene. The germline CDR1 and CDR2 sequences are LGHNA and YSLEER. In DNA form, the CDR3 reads TGCGCCAGCAGTAGGATGGCGGGAGCCTACGAGCAGTACTTC. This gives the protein CASSRMAGAYEQYF.

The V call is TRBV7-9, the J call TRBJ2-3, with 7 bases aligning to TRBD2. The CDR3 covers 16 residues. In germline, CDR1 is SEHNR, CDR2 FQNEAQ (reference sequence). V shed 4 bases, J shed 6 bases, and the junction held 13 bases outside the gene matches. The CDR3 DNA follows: TGTGCCAGCAGCTCTAGTTCGCGGGAGCGAACGGATACGCAGTATTTT. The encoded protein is CASSSSSRERTDTQYF.

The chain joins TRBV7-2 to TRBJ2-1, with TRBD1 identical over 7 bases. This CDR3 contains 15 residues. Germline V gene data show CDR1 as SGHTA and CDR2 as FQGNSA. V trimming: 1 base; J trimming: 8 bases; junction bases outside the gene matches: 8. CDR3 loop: CASSLVWATGDEQFF. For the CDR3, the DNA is TGTGCCAGCAGCTTAGTATGGGCAACAGGGGATGAGCAGTTCTTC. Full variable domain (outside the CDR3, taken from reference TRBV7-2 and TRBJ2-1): GAGVSQSPSNKVTEKGKDVELRCDPISGHTALYWYRQSLGQGLEFLIYFQGNSAPDKSGLPSDRFSAERTGGSVSTLTIQRTQQEDSAVYLCASSLVWATGDEQFFGPGTRLTVL.

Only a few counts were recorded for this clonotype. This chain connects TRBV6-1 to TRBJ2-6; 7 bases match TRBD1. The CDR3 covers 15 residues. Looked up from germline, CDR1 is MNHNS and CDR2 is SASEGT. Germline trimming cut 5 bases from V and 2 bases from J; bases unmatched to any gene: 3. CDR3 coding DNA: TGTGCCAGCAGTAAAGACAGGGCTGGGGCCAACGTCCTGACTTTC. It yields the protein CASSKDRAGANVLTF.

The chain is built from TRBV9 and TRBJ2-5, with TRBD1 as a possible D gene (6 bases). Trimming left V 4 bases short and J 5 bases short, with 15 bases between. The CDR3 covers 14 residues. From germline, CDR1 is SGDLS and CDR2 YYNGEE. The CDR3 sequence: CASSPQGPVETQYF. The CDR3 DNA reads TGTGCCAGCAGCCCACAGGGCCCGGTGGAGACCCAGTACTTC.

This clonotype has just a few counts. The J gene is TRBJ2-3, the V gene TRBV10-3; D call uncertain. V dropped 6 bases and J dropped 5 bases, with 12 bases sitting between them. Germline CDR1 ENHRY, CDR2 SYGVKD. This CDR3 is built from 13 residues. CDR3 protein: CAISYKLGDTQYF. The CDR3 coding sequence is TGTGCCATCAGCTATAAACTGGGAGATACGCAGTATTTT.

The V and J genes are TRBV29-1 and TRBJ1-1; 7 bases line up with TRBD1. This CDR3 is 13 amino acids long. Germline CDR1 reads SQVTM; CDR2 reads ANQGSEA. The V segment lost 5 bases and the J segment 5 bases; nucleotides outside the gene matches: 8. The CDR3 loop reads CSVRTGRGTEAFF. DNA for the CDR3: TGCAGCGTTAGGACAGGCCGTGGGACTGAAGCTTTCTTT.

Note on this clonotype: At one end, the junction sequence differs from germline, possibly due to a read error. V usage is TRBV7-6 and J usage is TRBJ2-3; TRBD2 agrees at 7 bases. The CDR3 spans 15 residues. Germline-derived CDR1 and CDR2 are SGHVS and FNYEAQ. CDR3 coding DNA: TGTGCCAGTAGCTCTAGTACGGGAGGTCCAGATACGCAGTATTTT. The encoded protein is CASSSSTGGPDTQYF.

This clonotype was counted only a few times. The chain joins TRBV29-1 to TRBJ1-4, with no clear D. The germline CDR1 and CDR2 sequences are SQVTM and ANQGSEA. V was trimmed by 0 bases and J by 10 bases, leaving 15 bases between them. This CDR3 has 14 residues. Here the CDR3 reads CSVEEASWAGKLFF. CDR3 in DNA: TGCAGCGTTGAAGAGGCGTCCTGGGCTGGAAAACTGTTTTTT.

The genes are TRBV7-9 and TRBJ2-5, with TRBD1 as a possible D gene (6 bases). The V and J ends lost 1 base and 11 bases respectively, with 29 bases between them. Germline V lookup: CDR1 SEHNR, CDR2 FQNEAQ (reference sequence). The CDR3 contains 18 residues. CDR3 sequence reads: CASSLVSSNGPGAGEQYF. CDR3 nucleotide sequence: TGTGCCAGCAGCTTAGTGTCGAGTAATGGGCCAGGGGCTGGAGAGCAGTACTTC.

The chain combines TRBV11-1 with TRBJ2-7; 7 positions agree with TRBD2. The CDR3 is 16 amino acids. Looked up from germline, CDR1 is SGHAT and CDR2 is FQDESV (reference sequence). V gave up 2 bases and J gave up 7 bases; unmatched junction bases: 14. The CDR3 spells CASSLTGTPGGWEQYF. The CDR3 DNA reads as TGTGCCAGCAGCTTAACCGGGACCCCGGGAGGTTGGGAGCAGTACTTC.